The subject of this entry is one T cell receptor (beta chain). The antigen is not known. This sample was taken from a study of cytotoxic CD8 clonotypes in ibrutinib-treated CLL. On the study more broadly: The group held 11 relapsed/refractory and around 15 treatment-naive patients, with fewer than 18 IGHV unmutated. Notes on the study in general: Clonality was higher at ibrutinib response and returned toward baseline at progression. Public clonotypes, rarely seen, contracted or held steady on treatment.

With cryopreserved PBMCs as the source, roughly 1.8 micrograms of genomic DNA went to TCR beta libraries. Only in-frame clones appear in the TCRdb table, and some are missing; sequencing was by immunoSEQ multiplex PCR. The sample carries 100,000 to 150,000 clones, approximately 83% recorded once. CDR3 length: 16 residues. CDR1 and CDR2 (germline): LNHDA, SQIVND (reference sequence). The V end was cut by 3 bases, the J end by 2 bases, with 14 bases between. The source of this sequence is a human donor with chronic lymphocytic leukemia. Specimen: PBMCs, collected after 24 months of ibrutinib treatment. The V gene is TRBV19, the J gene TRBJ1-5, with a possible D match to TRBD1 (6 bases). This CDR3 reads CASSITPGVGNQPQHF. The CDR3 DNA follows: TGTGCCAGTAGTATCACCCCAGGGGTGGGCAATCAGCCCCAGCATTTT.